One sample yielded the 9 T cell receptor beta chains listed below, sequenced in a study of T cells in tumors after PD-1 blockade. This table comes from immunoSEQ multiplex PCR, and its TCRdb copy is limited to in-frame clones, with some not included. The table includes about 14,000 clones, 55% to 80% detected once. The sequenced sample was tumor tissue, obtained after anti-PD-1 treatment. These receptors were obtained from a human donor with cutaneous squamous cell carcinoma.

In its sample, this clone was seen once. CDR3 in amino acids: CASSKGRTGKNTGELFF. CDR3 DNA sequence: TGTGCCAGCAGCAAAGGGAGGACAGGAAAGAACACCGGGGAGCTGTTTTTT. This rearrangement joins TRBV21-1 to TRBJ2-2; the D segment call TRBD1 is taken from the table without a DNA check. TRBV21-1 is an annotated pseudogene. The CDR3 runs to 17 residues.

The V gene is TRBV19, the J gene TRBJ2-7; TRBD1 matches 7 bases. V trimming: 7 bases; J trimming: 6 bases; junction bases outside the gene matches: 9. The CDR3 extends over 13 amino acids. Germline V lookup: CDR1 LNHDA, CDR2 SQIVND (reference sequence). The chain's CDR3 is CASTETGRSEQYF. The CDR3 DNA reads TGTGCCAGTACTGAGACAGGGAGATCCGAGCAGTACTTC.

This clone is medium-sized (0.01 to 0.1%) in the sample. The chain is built from TRBV15 and TRBJ1-2, with D unclear. V was pared by 0 bases and J by 6 bases, with 8 bases between. In germline, CDR1 is LNHNV, CDR2 YYDKDF (reference sequence). This CDR3 contains 13 residues. The CDR3 region has the DNA TGTGCCACCAGCAGAGATGTAAGGGATGGCTACACCTTC. Translated, it gives CATSRDVRDGYTF.

The chain is built from TRBV18 and TRBJ2-1; D possibly matches TRBD1 or TRBD2 (5 bases each). V shed 5 bases and J shed 14 bases, with 10 bases lying between them. Germline CDR1 reads KGHSH; CDR2 reads LQKENI. CDR3 size: 10 residues. The CDR3 is CASSLGEKFF. For the CDR3, the DNA is TGTGCCAGCTCATTGGGGGAGAAGTTCTTC.

The rearrangement uses TRBV2 and TRBJ1-3; 7 nucleotides match TRBD1. Germline trimming cut 7 bases from V and 0 bases from J; bases unmatched to any gene: 9. Germline lookup yields CDR1 SNHLY and CDR2 FYNNEI. The CDR3 has 16 residues. The CDR3: CASTAFRGLSGNTIYF. The CDR3 DNA reads as TGTGCCAGCACCGCGTTTAGGGGGCTCTCTGGAAACACCATATATTTT. The whole variable domain, remainder taken from reference TRBV2 and TRBJ1-3, is EPEVTQTPSHQVTQMGQEVILRCVPISNHLYFYWYRQILGQKVEFLVSFYNNEISEKSEIFDDQFSVERPDGSNFTLKIRSTKLEDSAMYFCASTAFRGLSGNTIYFGEGSWLTVV.

The chain joins TRBV18 to TRBJ2-7; D tentatively reads TRBD1 or TRBD2 (6 bases each). V lost 6 bases and J lost 4, with 16 bases in between. CDR3 size: 14 residues. Germline-derived CDR1 and CDR2 are KGHSH and LQKENI. CDR3 region: CASSPPEGGYEQYF. In DNA form, the CDR3 reads TGTGCCAGCTCCCCTCCGGAGGGGGGATACGAGCAGTACTTC.

V and J are TRBV6-5 and TRBJ1-1, with TRBD1 matching 7 bases. The CDR3 covers 15 residues. J lost 5 bases, V lost 5 bases, and 11 bases had no gene match. Germline loops: CDR1 MNHEY, CDR2 SVGAGI. Here the CDR3 DNA reads TGTGCCAGCAGTCGGGACAGCCCGCGTTGGACTGAAGCTTTCTTT. It specifies CASSRDSPRWTEAFF.

In DNA form, the CDR3 reads TGTGCCAGTAGTATAGTCGGCAGCCTCGTGACCCAGTACTTC. It translates to CASSIVGSLVTQYF. The J gene is TRBJ2-5, the V gene TRBV19; D unresolved. Germline V gene data show CDR1 as LNHDA and CDR2 as SQIVND (reference sequence). The V gene lost 1 base and the J gene lost 7 bases, with 13 bases spanning the gap. The CDR3 runs 14 residues.

The sample holds one count of this clone. The chain uses TRBV28 and TRBJ2-7; D is ambiguous. Germline CDR1 is MDHEN and CDR2 is SYDVKM. The CDR3 is made up of 13 amino acids. The V gene lost 4 bases and the J gene lost 4 bases, with 11 bases spanning the gap. CDR3 loop: CASSSQHQYEQYF. The DNA for the CDR3 is TGTGCCAGCAGTTCTCAGCACCAATACGAGCAGTACTTC.